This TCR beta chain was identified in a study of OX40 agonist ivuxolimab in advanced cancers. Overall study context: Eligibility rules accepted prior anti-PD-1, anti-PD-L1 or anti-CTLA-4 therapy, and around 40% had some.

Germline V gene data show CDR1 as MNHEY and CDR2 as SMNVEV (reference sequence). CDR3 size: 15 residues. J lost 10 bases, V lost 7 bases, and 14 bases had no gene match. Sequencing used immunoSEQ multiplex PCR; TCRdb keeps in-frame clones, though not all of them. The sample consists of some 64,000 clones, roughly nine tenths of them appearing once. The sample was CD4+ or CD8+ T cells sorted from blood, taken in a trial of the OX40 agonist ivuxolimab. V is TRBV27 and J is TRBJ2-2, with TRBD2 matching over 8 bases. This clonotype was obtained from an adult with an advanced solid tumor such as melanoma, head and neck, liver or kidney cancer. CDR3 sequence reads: CASKSSPRGGEELFF. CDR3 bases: TGTGCCAGCAAGTCTAGCCCTCGGGGGGGGGAGGAGCTGTTTTTT.